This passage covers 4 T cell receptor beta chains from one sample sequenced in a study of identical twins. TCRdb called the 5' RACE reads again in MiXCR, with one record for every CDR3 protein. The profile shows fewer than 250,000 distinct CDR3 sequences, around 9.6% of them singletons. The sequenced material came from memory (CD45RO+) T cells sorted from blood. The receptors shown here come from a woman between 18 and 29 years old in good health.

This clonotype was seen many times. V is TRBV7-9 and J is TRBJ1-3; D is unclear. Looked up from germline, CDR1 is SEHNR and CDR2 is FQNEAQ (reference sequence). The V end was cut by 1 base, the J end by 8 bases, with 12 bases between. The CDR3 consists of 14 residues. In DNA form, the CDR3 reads TGTGCCAGCAGCTTAGTCGTGGACGGGCACACCATATATTTT. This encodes CASSLVVDGHTIYF.

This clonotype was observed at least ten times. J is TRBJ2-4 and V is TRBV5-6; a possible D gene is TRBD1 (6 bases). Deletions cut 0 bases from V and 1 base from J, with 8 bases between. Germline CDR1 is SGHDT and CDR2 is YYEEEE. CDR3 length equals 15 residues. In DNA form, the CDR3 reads TGTGCCAGCAGCTTGGCCACAGGGGCCAAAAACATTCAGTACTTC. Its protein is CASSLATGAKNIQYF.

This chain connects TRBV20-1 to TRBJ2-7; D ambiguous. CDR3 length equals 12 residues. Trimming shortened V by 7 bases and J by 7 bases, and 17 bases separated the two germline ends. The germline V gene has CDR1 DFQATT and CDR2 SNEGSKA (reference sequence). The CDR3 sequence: CSVPFGSGEQYF. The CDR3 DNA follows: TGCAGTGTACCATTTGGTTCGGGTGAGCAGTACTTC.

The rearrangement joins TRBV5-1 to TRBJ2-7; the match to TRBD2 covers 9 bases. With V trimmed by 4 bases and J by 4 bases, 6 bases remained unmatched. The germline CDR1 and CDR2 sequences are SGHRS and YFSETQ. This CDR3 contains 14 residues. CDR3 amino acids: CASSHSGSLYEQYF. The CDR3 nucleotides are TGCGCCAGCAGCCATAGCGGGAGCCTATACGAGCAGTACTTC.